This T cell receptor beta chain was captured by sequencing in a study of T-cell reconstitution after alpha-beta-depleted transplantation in children. Germline V gene lookup returns CDR1 SGHNT and CDR2 YYREEE (reference sequence). The CDR3 runs 19 residues. Germline trimming cut 0 bases from V and 0 bases from J; bases unmatched to any gene: 11. Preparing the TCRbeta library involved the use of unique molecular identifiers. TCRdb re-called the PCR reads with MiXCR, one entry per CDR3 protein. The sample yields around 410,000 distinct CDR3 sequences, approximately 11% seen once. This clonotype was picked up a small number of times.

The sequence was obtained from a human donor who donated a stem cell graft to a child with acute myeloid leukemia. The rearrangement uses TRBV5-4 and TRBJ1-5; 8 nucleotides agree with TRBD1. The sequenced sample was PBMCs from the stem cell graft donor, obtained from the stem cell graft. The CDR3 loop reads CASSLADRGRGYSNQPQHF. CDR3 in DNA: TGTGCCAGCAGCTTGGCCGACAGGGGTCGGGGATATAGCAATCAGCCCCAGCATTTT.